This record looks at one T cell receptor beta chain sequence and its context. Per the original methods: Amplification of reference gene primers provided the estimated nucleated cell counts. The protocol was immunoSEQ multiplex PCR, while the TCRdb copy is restricted to in-frame clones and leaves out a portion. The V and J calls and clone size were taken over from that table, and D and trimming were inferred from the DNA. The top ten clones hold about 7% of a sample with some 200,000 clones, roughly nine tenths of them seen once. The sample comes from a study of blood T cell repertoires in COVID-19. At the level of the study: The United States, Italy and Spain provided the acute and convalescent COVID-19 samples. PBMCs, B-cell-depleted T cells, or T cells were the source of the cDNA or gDNA that made up the material.

Germline values: CDR1 LGHDT, CDR2 YNNKEL (reference sequence). This CDR3 comprises 13 residues. Trimming took 9 bases from V and 7 from J, leaving 13 bases between them. The sequenced material came from peripheral blood. V gene TRBV3-1 (or the pseudogene TRBV3-2) combines with J gene TRBJ1-6; no clear D. This TCR derives from a woman older than 75 in a cohort sampled during active or convalescent COVID-19. CDR3 loop: CASAPTPNSPLHF. The CDR3 nucleotides read TGTGCCAGTGCCCCCACACCAAATTCACCCCTCCACTTT.